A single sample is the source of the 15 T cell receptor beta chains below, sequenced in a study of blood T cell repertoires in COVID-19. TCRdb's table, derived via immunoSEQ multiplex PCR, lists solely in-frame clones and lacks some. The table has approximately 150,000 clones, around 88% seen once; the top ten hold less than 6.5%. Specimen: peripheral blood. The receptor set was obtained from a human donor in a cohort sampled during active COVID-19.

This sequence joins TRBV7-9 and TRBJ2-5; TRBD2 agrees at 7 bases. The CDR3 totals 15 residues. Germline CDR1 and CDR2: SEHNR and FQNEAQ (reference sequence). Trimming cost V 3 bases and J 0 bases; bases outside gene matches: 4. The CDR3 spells CASSFSGVYQETQYF. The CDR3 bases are TGTGCCAGCAGCTTCAGCGGGGTGTACCAAGAGACCCAGTACTTC. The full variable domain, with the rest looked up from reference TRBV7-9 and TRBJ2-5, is DTGVSQNPRHKITKRGQNVTFRCDPISEHNRLYWYRQTLGQGPEFLTYFQNEAQLEKSRLLSDRFSAERPKGSFSTLEIQRTEQGDSAMYLCASSFSGVYQETQYFGPGTRLLVL.

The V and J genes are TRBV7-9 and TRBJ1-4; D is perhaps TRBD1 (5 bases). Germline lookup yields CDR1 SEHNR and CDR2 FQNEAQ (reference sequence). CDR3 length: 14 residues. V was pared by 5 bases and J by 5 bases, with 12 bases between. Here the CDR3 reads CASSHSDRNEKLFF. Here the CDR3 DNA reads TGTGCCAGCAGCCACTCAGACAGAAATGAAAAACTGTTTTTT.

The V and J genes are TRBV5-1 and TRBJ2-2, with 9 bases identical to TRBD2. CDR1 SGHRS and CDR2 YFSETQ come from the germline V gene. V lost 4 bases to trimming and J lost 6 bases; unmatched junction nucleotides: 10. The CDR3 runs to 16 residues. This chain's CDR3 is CASSPLSSGSPGELFF. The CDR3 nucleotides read TGCGCCAGCAGCCCCCTGAGTAGCGGGAGCCCCGGGGAGCTGTTTTTT.

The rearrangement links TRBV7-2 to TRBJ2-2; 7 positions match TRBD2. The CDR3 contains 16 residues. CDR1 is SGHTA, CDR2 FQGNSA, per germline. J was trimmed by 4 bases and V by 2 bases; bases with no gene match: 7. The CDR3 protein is CASSLQAGKFTGELFF. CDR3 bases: TGTGCCAGCAGCTTACAAGCGGGGAAGTTCACCGGGGAGCTGTTTTTT.

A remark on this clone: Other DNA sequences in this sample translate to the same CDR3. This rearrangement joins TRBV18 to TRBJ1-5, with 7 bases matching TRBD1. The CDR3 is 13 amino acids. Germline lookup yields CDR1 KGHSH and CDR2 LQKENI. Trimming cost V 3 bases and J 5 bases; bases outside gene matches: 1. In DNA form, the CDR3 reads TGTGCCAGCTCACCTCAGGGGGATCAGCCCCAGCATTTT. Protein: CASSPQGDQPQHF. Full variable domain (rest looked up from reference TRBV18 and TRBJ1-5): NAGVMQNPRHLVRRRGQEARLRCSPMKGHSHVYWYRQLPEEGLKFMVYLQKENIIDESGMPKERFSAEFPKEGPSILRIQQVVRGDSAAYFCASSPQGDQPQHFGDGTRLSIL.

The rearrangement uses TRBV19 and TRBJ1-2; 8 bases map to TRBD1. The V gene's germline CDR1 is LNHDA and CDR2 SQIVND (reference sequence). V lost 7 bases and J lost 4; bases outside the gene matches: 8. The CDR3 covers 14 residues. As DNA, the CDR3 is TGTGCCAGTACCCGGACAGGGAATATCTATGGCTACACCTTC. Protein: CASTRTGNIYGYTF.

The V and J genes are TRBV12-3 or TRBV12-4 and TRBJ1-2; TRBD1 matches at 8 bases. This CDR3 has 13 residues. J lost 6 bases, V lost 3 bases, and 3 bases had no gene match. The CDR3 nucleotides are TGTGCCAGCAGTTTGGGCAGGGGGCATGGCTACACCTTC. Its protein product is CASSLGRGHGYTF.

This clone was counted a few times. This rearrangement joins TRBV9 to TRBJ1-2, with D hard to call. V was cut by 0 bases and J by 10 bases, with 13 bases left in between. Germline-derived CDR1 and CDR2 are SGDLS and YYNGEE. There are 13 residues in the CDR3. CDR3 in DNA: TGTGCCAGCAGCGTAGCGGGAGGGAGAGACTACACCTTC. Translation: CASSVAGGRDYTF.

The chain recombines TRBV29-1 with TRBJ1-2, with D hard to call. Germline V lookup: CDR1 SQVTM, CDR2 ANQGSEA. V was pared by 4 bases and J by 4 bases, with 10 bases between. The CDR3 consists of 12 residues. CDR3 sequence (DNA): TGCAGCGTTGTTGCGCGGAGCTATGGCTACACCTTC. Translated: CSVVARSYGYTF.

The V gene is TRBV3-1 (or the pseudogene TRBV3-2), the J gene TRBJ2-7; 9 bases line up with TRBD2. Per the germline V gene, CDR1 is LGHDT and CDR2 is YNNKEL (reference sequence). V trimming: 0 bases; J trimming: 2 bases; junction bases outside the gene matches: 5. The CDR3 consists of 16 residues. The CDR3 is CASSQDLLAGTYEQYF. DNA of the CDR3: TGTGCCAGCAGCCAAGATCTGCTAGCGGGGACCTACGAGCAGTACTTC.

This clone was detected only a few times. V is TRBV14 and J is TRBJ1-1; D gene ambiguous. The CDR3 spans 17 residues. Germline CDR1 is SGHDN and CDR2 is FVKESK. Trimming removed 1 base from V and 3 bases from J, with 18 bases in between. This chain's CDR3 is CASSQAHTLGADTEAFF. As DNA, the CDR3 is TGTGCCAGCAGCCAAGCCCATACGCTGGGAGCGGACACTGAAGCTTTCTTT.

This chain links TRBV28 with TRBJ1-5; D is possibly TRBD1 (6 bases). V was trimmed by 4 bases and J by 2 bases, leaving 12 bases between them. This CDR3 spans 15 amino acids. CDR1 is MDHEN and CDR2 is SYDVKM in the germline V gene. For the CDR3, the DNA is TGTGCCAGCAGTTCCCTTCGACAGGGCAATCAGCCCCAGCATTTT. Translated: CASSSLRQGNQPQHF. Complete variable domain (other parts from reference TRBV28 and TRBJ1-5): DVKVTQSSRYLVKRTGEKVFLECVQDMDHENMFWYRQDPGLGLRLIYFSYDVKMKEKGDIPEGYSVSREKKERFSLILESASTNQTSMYLCASSSLRQGNQPQHFGDGTRLSIL.

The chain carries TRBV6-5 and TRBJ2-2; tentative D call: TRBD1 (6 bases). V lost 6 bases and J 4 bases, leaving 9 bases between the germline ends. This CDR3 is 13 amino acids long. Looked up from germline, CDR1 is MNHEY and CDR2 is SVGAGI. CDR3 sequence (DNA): TGTGCCAGCAGCCGCAGGGGCACCGGGGAGCTGTTTTTT. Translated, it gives CASSRRGTGELFF.

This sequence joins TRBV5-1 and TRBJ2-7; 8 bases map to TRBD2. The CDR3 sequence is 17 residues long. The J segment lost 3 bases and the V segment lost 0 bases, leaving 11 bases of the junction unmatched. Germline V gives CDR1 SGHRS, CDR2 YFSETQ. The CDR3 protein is CASSLAPQVAGSYEQYF. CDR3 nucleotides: TGCGCCAGCAGCTTGGCGCCCCAGGTAGCGGGGAGCTACGAGCAGTACTTC. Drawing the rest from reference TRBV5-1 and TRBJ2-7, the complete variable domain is KAGVTQTPRYLIKTRGQQVTLSCSPISGHRSVSWYQQTPGQGLQFLFEYFSETQRNKGNFPGRFSGRQFSNSRSEMNVSTLELGDSALYLCASSLAPQVAGSYEQYFGPGTRLTVT.

The CDR3 coding sequence is TGTGCCAGCTCACCACGAACCCCAACCGGGGGAGAGACCCAGTACTTC. Translated: CASSPRTPTGGETQYF. The rearrangement links TRBV18 to TRBJ2-5; perhaps TRBD2 as D (6 bases). Germline CDR1 reads KGHSH; CDR2 reads LQKENI. This CDR3 has 16 residues. With 1 base removed from V and 4 bases from J, the gap between germline ends came to 16 bases.